The 21 T cell receptor beta chains below come from one sample, sequenced in a study of cytomegalovirus exposure and HLA in healthy donors. PCR amplification relied on 60 Vbeta primers (plus 13 Jbeta primers). Sequencing was performed with immunoSEQ multiplex PCR; in TCRdb, only in-frame clones are kept and a portion is missing. The sample contains about 140,000 clones, 83% of which appear only once. Sequencing was carried out using PBMCs. All receptors come from a man aged 40-50 years in good health and CMV-seronegative.

The CDR3 DNA follows: TGTGCCAGCAGCTTAAGGGAGTACATCACAGATACGCAGTATTTT. Translated: CASSLREYITDTQYF. The V and J genes are TRBV7-6 and TRBJ2-3; D might be TRBD2 (5 bases). There are 15 residues in the CDR3. The V end lost 2 bases, the J end lost 2 bases, and 11 bases lay between the germline ends. Germline lookup yields CDR1 SGHVS and CDR2 FNYEAQ. Full variable domain (rest looked up from reference TRBV7-6 and TRBJ2-3): GAGVSQSPRYKVTKRGQDVALRCDPISGHVSLYWYRQALGQGPEFLTYFNYEAQQDKSGLPNDRFSAERPEGSISTLTIQRTEQRDSAMYRCASSLREYITDTQYFGPGTRLTVL.

The CDR3 nucleotides read TGTGCCAGCAGTTACTTCGGACTAGAAACCTACAATGAGCAGTTCTTC. Its protein product is CASSYFGLETYNEQFF. This chain joins TRBV6-6 and TRBJ2-1, with TRBD2 identical over 7 bases. CDR3 size: 16 residues. Germline-derived CDR1 and CDR2 are MNHNY and SVGAGI (reference sequence). Trimming removed 1 base from V and 2 bases from J; junction bases left unmatched: 5.

The J gene is TRBJ2-3, the V gene TRBV4-3; 9 bases match TRBD2. Looked up from germline, CDR1 is LGHNA and CDR2 is YSLEER. The CDR3 has 17 residues. The V and J ends lost 3 bases and 5 bases, in that order; junction bases with no gene match: 12. CDR3 amino acids: CASSQDRGGSGRDTQYF. CDR3 coding DNA: TGCGCCAGCAGCCAGGATAGGGGGGGTAGCGGGAGAGATACGCAGTATTTT.

This chain links TRBV13 with TRBJ2-5, with 8 bases that match TRBD2. After removal of 5 bases from V and 2 bases from J, the junction contained 4 bases not matched to a gene. The CDR3 is 14 amino acids. Germline CDR1 PRHDT, CDR2 FYEKMQ (reference sequence). The CDR3 DNA reads TGTGCCAGCAGCCGCGGGGGGAATCAAGAGACCCAGTACTTC. Translated: CASSRGGNQETQYF. Full variable domain (missing parts from reference TRBV13 and TRBJ2-5): AAGVIQSPRHLIKEKRETATLKCYPIPRHDTVYWYQQGPGQDPQFLISFYEKMQSDKGSIPDRFSAQQFSDYHSELNMSSLELGDSALYFCASSRGGNQETQYFGPGTRLLVL.

The genes are TRBV27 and TRBJ2-1, with D perhaps TRBD1 (5 bases). V gave up 2 bases and J gave up 2 bases, with 10 bases separating them. Germline V gives CDR1 MNHEY, CDR2 SMNVEV (reference sequence). The length of the CDR3 is 15 residues. CDR3 nucleotide sequence: TGTGCCAGCAGTTTAGACAGCCGCCCCTACAATGAGCAGTTCTTC. Translation: CASSLDSRPYNEQFF.

The CDR3 DNA is TGTGCCTCCTTCACATCTAACTATGGCTACACCTTC. Encoded protein: CASFTSNYGYTF. This chain uses TRBV30 with TRBJ1-2; D remains ambiguous. Germline V CDR1 and CDR2: GTSNPN, SVGIG (reference sequence). The CDR3 length is 12 residues. Trimming pared 7 bases from V and 0 bases from J, leaving 9 bases between.

The chain carries TRBV2 and TRBJ2-2; a weak D match, TRBD1 (5 bases). Per the germline V gene, CDR1 is SNHLY and CDR2 is FYNNEI. The CDR3 has 15 residues. Trimming removed 1 base from V and 4 bases from J, with 10 bases in between. The CDR3 region has the DNA TGTGCCAGCAGTGAAGGGGGCGCAGGCACCGGGGAGCTGTTTTTT. The encoded protein is CASSEGGAGTGELFF.

The gene calls are TRBV5-1 and TRBJ2-7, with TRBD2 identical over 9 bases. This CDR3 comprises 15 residues. The junction had 12 bases not matched to a gene; V was cut back by 4 bases and J by 7 bases. The germline gives CDR1 SGHRS, CDR2 YFSETQ. CDR3 protein: CASSPWASGAEEQYF. The CDR3 nucleotides are TGCGCCAGCAGCCCCTGGGCTAGCGGGGCCGAGGAGCAGTACTTC.

With respect to this clone: A read error may account for a junction end that differs from germline. V is TRBV19 and J is TRBJ2-5; the match to TRBD1 covers 7 bases. The CDR3 runs 13 residues. The germline V gene has CDR1 LNHDA and CDR2 SQIVND (reference sequence). The CDR3 is CASSVDREETQYF. The CDR3 nucleotides read TGTGCCAGTAGTGTAGACAGGGAAGAGACCCAGTACTTC. The full variable domain, with the rest looked up from reference TRBV19 and TRBJ2-5, is DGGITQSPKYLFRKEGQNVTLSCEQNLNHDAMYWYRQDPGQGLRLIYYSQIVNDFQKGDIAEGYSVSREKKESFPLTVTSAQKNPTAFYLCASSVDREETQYFGPGTRLLVL.

There are a few counts of this clone. This chain uses TRBV7-3 with TRBJ2-1; D not resolved. Between the trimmed V and J ends, which lost 6 bases and 2 bases, there was a span of 14 bases. This CDR3 spans 15 amino acids. Germline V gene sequence: CDR1 SGHTA, CDR2 FQGTGA. CDR3 in DNA: TGTGCCAGCAGTCCGACTCCCGTCACCTACAATGAGCAGTTCTTC. This sequence encodes CASSPTPVTYNEQFF. Full variable domain (rest looked up from reference TRBV7-3 and TRBJ2-1): GAGVSQTPSNKVTEKGKYVELRCDPISGHTALYWYRQSLGQGPEFLIYFQGTGAADDSGLPNDRFFAVRPEGSVSTLKIQRTERGDSAVYLCASSPTPVTYNEQFFGPGTRLTVL.

Points on this clone: A junction boundary mismatches the germline segment, possibly from a read error. This chain connects TRBV7-9 to TRBJ1-5, with D perhaps TRBD1 (5 bases). The CDR3 is made up of 15 amino acids. Per germline, CDR1 SEHNR and CDR2 FQNEAQ (reference sequence). CDR3 protein: CSSSQTGLGNQPQHF. CDR3 bases: TGTTCCAGCAGCCAGACGGGACTGGGCAATCAGCCCCAGCATTTT.

The chain links TRBV10-3 to TRBJ2-3; 11 bases are shared with TRBD2. The CDR3 runs 15 residues. V dropped 7 bases and J dropped 1; count of bases not matched to a gene: 4. CDR1 is ENHRY and CDR2 is SYGVKD in the germline V gene. For the CDR3, the DNA is TGTGCCATCACCGAGACTAGCGGGGGCACAGATACGCAGTATTTT. It translates to CAITETSGGTDTQYF.

This clone has more than one count but fewer than ten. This chain connects TRBV25-1 to TRBJ2-1, with TRBD2 as a possible D gene (6 bases). The CDR3 has 16 residues. V gave up 1 base and J gave up 4 bases, with 14 bases separating them. Germline values: CDR1 MGHDK, CDR2 SYGVNS. This chain's CDR3 is CASSEFKRAGYNEQFF. Here the CDR3 DNA reads TGTGCCAGCAGTGAATTTAAGAGGGCGGGATACAATGAGCAGTTCTTC. Together with reference TRBV25-1 and TRBJ2-1, the CDR3 gives the full variable domain: EADIYQTPRYLVIGTGKKITLECSQTMGHDKMYWYQQDPGMELHLIHYSYGVNSTEKGDLSSESTVSRIRTEHFPLTLESARPSHTSQYLCASSEFKRAGYNEQFFGPGTRLTVL.

The chain carries TRBV5-1 and TRBJ2-3; 10 bases are a match to TRBD2. The CDR3 covers 15 residues. The germline V gene has CDR1 SGHRS and CDR2 YFSETQ. The V segment lost 4 bases and the J segment 6 bases; nucleotides outside the gene matches: 8. Here the CDR3 DNA reads TGCGCCAGCAGCCCCGGGGGAGCGGGAGGGGATACGCAGTATTTT. Amino acid sequence: CASSPGGAGGDTQYF.

The chain couples TRBV20-1 to TRBJ1-2, with D hard to call. The CDR3 contains 11 residues. Germline CDR1 and CDR2: DFQATT and SNEGSKA (reference sequence). The V gene lost 1 base and the J gene lost 7 bases, with 7 bases spanning the gap. The CDR3 loop reads CSARVDFGYTF. The CDR3 coding sequence is TGCAGTGCTAGAGTGGACTTTGGCTACACCTTC.

This clone was seen only once. J is TRBJ2-7 and V is TRBV5-6; D possibly corresponds to TRBD1 (6 bases). V was trimmed by 3 bases and J by 1 base, leaving 14 bases between them. Per germline, CDR1 SGHDT and CDR2 YYEEEE. This CDR3 is 15 amino acids long. The CDR3 DNA sequence: TGTGCCAGCAGCTGGACCGGGACACCTTCCTACGAGCAGTACTTC. Encoded protein: CASSWTGTPSYEQYF.

The V call is TRBV5-4, the J call TRBJ2-3; 14 bases line up with TRBD2. The V segment lost 4 bases and the J segment 6 bases; nucleotides outside the gene matches: 10. The CDR3 is 17 amino acids. CDR1 is SGHNT, CDR2 YYREEE, per germline (reference sequence). CDR3 residues: CASSGGTSGGRKDTQYF. The CDR3, as DNA: TGTGCCAGCAGCGGGGGGACTAGCGGGGGCCGGAAGGATACGCAGTATTTT.

The chain links TRBV7-8 to TRBJ2-3; 9 nucleotides align to TRBD1. The CDR3 loop spans 17 amino acids. The germline V gene encodes CDR1 SGHVS and CDR2 FQNEAQ. Trimming took 5 bases from V and 8 from J; bases not matched to a gene: 17. The CDR3 region is CASSHRDRDLLTGTQYF. Here the CDR3 DNA reads TGTGCCAGCAGCCACCGGGACAGGGACCTCCTGACGGGTACGCAGTATTTT.

The chain uses TRBV27 and TRBJ2-3; D is perhaps TRBD1 (6 bases). The CDR3 is 13 amino acids. V lost 8 bases, J lost 7 bases, and 16 bases lay in between. Germline V gene data show CDR1 as MNHEY and CDR2 as SMNVEV (reference sequence). Here the CDR3 DNA reads TGTGCCAGCGCCGAGACGTGGGACAATACGCAGTATTTT. Translated, it gives CASAETWDNTQYF.

This chain links TRBV30 with TRBJ1-1; no reliable D call. The germline V and J ends were trimmed by 4 bases and 0 bases, with 15 bases remaining between them. Germline CDR1 GTSNPN, CDR2 SVGIG (reference sequence). The length of the CDR3 is 15 residues. The CDR3 region has the DNA TGTGCCTGGACTCCTGGAGGTTCTTTGAACACTGAAGCTTTCTTT. It encodes CAWTPGGSLNTEAFF.

The chain couples TRBV30 to TRBJ1-4, with D unclear. This CDR3 spans 13 amino acids. The V and J ends lost 1 base and 6 bases respectively, with 9 bases between them. The germline V gene encodes CDR1 GTSNPN and CDR2 SVGIG (reference sequence). The CDR3 DNA is TGTGCCTGGAGTGGTGGGCCCGATGAAAAACTGTTTTTT. Translation gives CAWSGGPDEKLFF.